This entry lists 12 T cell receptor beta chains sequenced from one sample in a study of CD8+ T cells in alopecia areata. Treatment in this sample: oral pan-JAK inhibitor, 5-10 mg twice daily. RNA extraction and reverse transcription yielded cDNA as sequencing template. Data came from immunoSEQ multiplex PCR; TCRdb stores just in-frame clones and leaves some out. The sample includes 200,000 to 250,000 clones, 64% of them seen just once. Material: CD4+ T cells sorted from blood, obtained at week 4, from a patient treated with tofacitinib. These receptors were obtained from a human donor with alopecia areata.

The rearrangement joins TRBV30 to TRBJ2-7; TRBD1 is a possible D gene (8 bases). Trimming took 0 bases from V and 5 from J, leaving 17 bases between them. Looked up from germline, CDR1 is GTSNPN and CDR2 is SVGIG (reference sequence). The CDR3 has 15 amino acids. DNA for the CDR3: TGTGCCTGGAGTGTACCAGTAACAGGGGGGGACGAGCAGTACTTC. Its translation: CAWSVPVTGGDEQYF.

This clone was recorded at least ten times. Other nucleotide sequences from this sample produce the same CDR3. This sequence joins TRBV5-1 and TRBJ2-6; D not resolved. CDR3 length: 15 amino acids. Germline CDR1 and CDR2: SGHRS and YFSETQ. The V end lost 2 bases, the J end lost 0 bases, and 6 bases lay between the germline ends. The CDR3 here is CASSLAGSGANVLTF. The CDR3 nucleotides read TGCGCCAGCAGCTTAGCCGGCTCTGGGGCCAACGTCCTGACTTTC. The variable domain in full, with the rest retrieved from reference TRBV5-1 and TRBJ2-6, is KAGVTQTPRYLIKTRGQQVTLSCSPISGHRSVSWYQQTPGQGLQFLFEYFSETQRNKGNFPGRFSGRQFSNSRSEMNVSTLELGDSALYLCASSLAGSGANVLTFGAGSRLTVL.

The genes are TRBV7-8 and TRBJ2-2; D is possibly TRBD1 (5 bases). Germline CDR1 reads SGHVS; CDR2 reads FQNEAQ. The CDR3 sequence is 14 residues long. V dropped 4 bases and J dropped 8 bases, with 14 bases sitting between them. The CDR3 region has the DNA TGTGCCAGCAGCTGGAGCAGGGTTGTGGGGGAGCTGTTTTTT. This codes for CASSWSRVVGELFF.

The CDR3 nucleotides are TGTGCCAGCAGCCGGGACAGGGTATTGAATGAAAAACTGTTTTTT. Its protein is CASSRDRVLNEKLFF. The chain carries TRBV7-9 and TRBJ1-4; 9 nucleotides match TRBD1. The length of the CDR3 is 15 residues. From germline, CDR1 is SEHNR and CDR2 FQNEAQ (reference sequence). Trimming took 5 bases from V and 5 from J; bases not matched to a gene: 6.

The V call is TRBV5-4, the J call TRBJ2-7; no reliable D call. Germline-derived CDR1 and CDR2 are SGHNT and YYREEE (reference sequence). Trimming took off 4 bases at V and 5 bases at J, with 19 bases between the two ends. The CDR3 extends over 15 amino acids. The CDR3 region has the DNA TGTGCCAGCAGCGGAACACTTGTCGGCGCGGACGAGCAGTACTTC. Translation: CASSGTLVGADEQYF.

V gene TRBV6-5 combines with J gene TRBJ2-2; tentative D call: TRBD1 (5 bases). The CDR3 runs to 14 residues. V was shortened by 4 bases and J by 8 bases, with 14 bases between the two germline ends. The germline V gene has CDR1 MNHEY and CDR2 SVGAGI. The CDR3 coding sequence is TGTGCCAGCAGTTTAGGGGCCTGGGCAGGGGAGCTGTTTTTT. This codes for CASSLGAWAGELFF.

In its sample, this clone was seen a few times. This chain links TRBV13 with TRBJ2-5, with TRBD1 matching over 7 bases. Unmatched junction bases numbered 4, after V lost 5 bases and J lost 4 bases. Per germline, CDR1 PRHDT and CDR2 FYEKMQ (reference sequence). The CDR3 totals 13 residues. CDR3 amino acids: CASSQQGRETQYF. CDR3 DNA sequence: TGTGCCAGCAGCCAACAGGGGCGAGAGACCCAGTACTTC.

This CDR3 is CASSLFLSRAGRVQYF. In DNA, the CDR3 is TGTGCCAGCAGTTTATTCTTGAGCAGGGCTGGAAGGGTGCAGTACTTC. The J gene is TRBJ2-7, the V gene TRBV27, with a weak D call TRBD1 (5 bases). This CDR3 region has 16 residues. Trimming shortened V by 1 base and J by 9 bases, and 22 bases separated the two germline ends. Germline V gene data show CDR1 as MNHEY and CDR2 as SMNVEV (reference sequence).

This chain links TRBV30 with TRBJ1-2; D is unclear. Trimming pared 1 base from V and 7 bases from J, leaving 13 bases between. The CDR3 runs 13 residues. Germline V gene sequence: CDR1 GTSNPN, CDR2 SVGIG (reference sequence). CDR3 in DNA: TGTGCCTGGAGTGAACGGTACTGGAGTGGCTACACCTTC. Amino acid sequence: CAWSERYWSGYTF.

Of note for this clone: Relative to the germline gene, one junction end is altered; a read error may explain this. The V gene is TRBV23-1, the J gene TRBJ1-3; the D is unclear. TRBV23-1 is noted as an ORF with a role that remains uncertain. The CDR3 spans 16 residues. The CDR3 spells CATSYPTRPCGNTIYF. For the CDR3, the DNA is TGCGCCACCAGTTACCCGACACGGCCGTGTGGAAACACCATATATTTT.

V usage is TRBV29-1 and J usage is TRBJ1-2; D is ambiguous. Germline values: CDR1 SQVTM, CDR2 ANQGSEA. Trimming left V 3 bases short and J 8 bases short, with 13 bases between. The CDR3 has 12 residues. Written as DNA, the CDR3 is TGCAGCGTTGAGCGAGGGCAAGGAGGCTACACCTTC. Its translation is CSVERGQGGYTF.

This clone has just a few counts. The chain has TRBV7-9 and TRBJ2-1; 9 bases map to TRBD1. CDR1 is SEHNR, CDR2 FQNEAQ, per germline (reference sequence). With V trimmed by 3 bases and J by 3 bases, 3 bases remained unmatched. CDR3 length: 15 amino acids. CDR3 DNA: TGTGCCAGCAGCTTCAGACAGGGGGGCTACAATGAGCAGTTCTTC. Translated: CASSFRQGGYNEQFF.